The TCR beta chain described here comes from a study of glioma-infiltrating T cells. CDR1 is MDHEN and CDR2 is SYDVKM in the germline V gene. The CDR3 covers 14 residues. V was cut by 3 bases and J by 11 bases, with 19 bases left in between. General study points: Above-expected tissue-blood divergence occurred in all gliomas, most in low-grade ones.

Amplification of TCR alpha and beta CDR3 regions from RNA used iRepertoire nested multiplex PCR. One-step reverse transcription and amplification started from approximately 100-400 ng of tissue mRNA or PBMC total RNA. Each CDR3 protein gets one entry after TCRdb re-called the multiplex PCR reads with MiXCR. This table has over 120,000 distinct CDR3 sequences, approximately 40% appearing once. Of note for this clonotype: The antigen is unknown.

This rearrangement joins TRBV28 to TRBJ1-1; D is uncertain. This clonotype originated in a human donor with low-grade glioma or glioblastoma, undergoing nonglioma brain surgery, or in good health (not recorded which). Sample: glioma tissue, nonneoplastic brain tissue, or PBMCs (not recorded which). Here the CDR3 DNA reads TGTGCCAGCAGTTTCCGAAGCGGGGTTCGCAAGGCTTTCTTT. Amino acid sequence: CASSFRSGVRKAFF. The variable domain in full, completed from reference TRBV28 and TRBJ1-1, reads DVKVTQSSRYLVKRTGEKVFLECVQDMDHENMFWYRQDPGLGLRLIYFSYDVKMKEKGDIPEGYSVSREKKERFSLILESASTNQTSMYLCASSFRSGVRKAFFGQGTRLTVV.